The T cell receptor beta chain under discussion was sequenced for a study of blood T cells in healthy people across ages. Study results and limitations: In older individuals, TCR beta diversity per million T cells was lower, falling roughly linearly with age.

Points on this clonotype: Its antigen is as yet unknown.

This CDR3 is built from 15 residues. Trimming cost V 6 bases and J 2 bases, with 14 bases left between them. CDR1 LGHNA and CDR2 YSLEER come from the germline V gene. Each sample yielded at least 6 micrograms of PBMC total RNA. Primers used in a second PCR of about 6 to 11 cycles were a sample-barcoded 5' primer and a J-beta primer mix. TCRdb recomputed calls from the 5' RACE reads with MiXCR, one row per CDR3 protein. The repertoire holds about 1.8 million distinct CDR3 sequences, with 49% as singletons. The sequence derives from a woman aged 40 to 50 in good health. V usage is TRBV4-3 and J usage is TRBJ2-1; no firm D call. The sample was blood. The CDR3 bases are TGCGCCAGCAGGAACACTGGCCTACCCTACAATGAGCAGTTCTTC. Translated: CASRNTGLPYNEQFF.